These T cell receptor beta chains were read from a single sample in a study of T cells after yellow fever vaccination. TCRdb re-derived calls from the 5' RACE reads in MiXCR, one entry per CDR3 protein. The data show around 140,000 distinct CDR3 sequences, 7.7% seen once. The starting material was CD4+ T cells sorted from PBMCs, obtained 5 days after the yellow fever booster vaccination. These receptors originate from a man aged 25-40 years who received the YFV17D yellow fever vaccine. The CDR3 runs from the conserved cysteine through the conserved F or W. D genes are given only for firm matches. Size values are once, few and many counts, or a class for expanded clones, and some rows have none.

CDR3aa,CDR3nt,j_gene,v_gene,d_gene,abundance
CAISEPGRGDSYEQYF,TGTGCCATCAGTGAGCCCGGCAGGGGGGATTCCTACGAGCAGTACTTC,TRBJ2-7,TRBV10-3,NA,many
CASSLWAGGTDTQYF,TGTGCCAGCAGCTTATGGGCAGGGGGCACAGATACGCAGTATTTT,TRBJ2-3,TRBV13,NA,many
CASSLRPGTEQFF,TGTGCCAGCAGTCTTAGACCGGGGACAGAGCAGTTCTTC,TRBJ2-1,TRBV6-1,NA,many
CASSLVGGTGANVLTF,TGTGCCAGCAGCTTAGTTGGGGGAACTGGGGCCAACGTCCTGACTTTC,TRBJ2-6,TRBV7-9,NA,many
CSVLRGTDTQYF,TGCAGCGTTCTGAGGGGCACAGATACGCAGTATTTT,TRBJ2-3,TRBV29-1,NA,few
CSARDRAGGLGEQFF,TGCAGTGCTAGAGATAGGGCGGGAGGTCTCGGTGAGCAGTTCTTC,TRBJ2-1,TRBV20-1,TRBD2,many
CASRSDVRVEQFF,TGCGCCAGCCGCTCGGATGTACGGGTTGAGCAGTTCTTC,TRBJ2-1,TRBV23-1,NA,many
CASSQDRGGITAQYF,TGCGCCAGCAGCCAAGATCGGGGTGGGATCACGGCGCAGTATTTT,TRBJ2-3,TRBV4-1,NA,many
CASSLSSLAGVREQFF,TGTGCCAGCAGCTTATCGTCCCTAGCGGGAGTTCGTGAGCAGTTCTTC,TRBJ2-1,TRBV7-3,TRBD2,NA
CASSGAGAHNEQFF,TGTGCCAGCAGTGGGGCGGGAGCCCACAATGAGCAGTTCTTC,TRBJ2-1,TRBV25-1,TRBD2,many
CASSFEGGGQPQHF,TGTGCCAGCAGCTTCGAAGGAGGAGGTCAGCCCCAGCATTTT,TRBJ1-5,TRBV7-2,NA,many
CASSYTGYEQFF,TGTGCCAGCAGCTATACAGGCTATGAGCAGTTCTTC,TRBJ2-1,TRBV3-1,NA,many
CATSDIQGNSYNEQFF,TGTGCCACCAGTGATATCCAGGGCAACTCCTACAATGAGCAGTTCTTC,TRBJ2-1,TRBV24-1,NA,few
CASTIAGRNIQYF,TGTGCCAGCACTATAGCGGGAAGAAACATTCAGTACTTC,TRBJ2-4,TRBV6-1,TRBD2,many
CASKNGQAKHYNEQFF,TGCGCCAGCAAGAATGGACAGGCCAAACACTACAATGAGCAGTTCTTC,TRBJ2-1,TRBV5-1,TRBD1,NA
CASSTMTDANYGYTF,TGTGCCAGCAGTACCATGACAGATGCTAACTATGGCTACACCTTC,TRBJ1-2,TRBV27,NA,many
CASRPADRGPEAFF,TGTGCCAGTCGTCCCGCGGACAGGGGCCCTGAAGCTTTCTTT,TRBJ1-1,TRBV14,TRBD1,many
CASSRGSSGSSYNEQFF,TGTGCCAGCAGCCGAGGGTCTAGCGGGAGCTCCTACAATGAGCAGTTCTTC,TRBJ2-1,TRBV6-1,TRBD2,many
CSAHTPGQTNQYF,TGCAGTGCTCACACCCCCGGACAGACTAATCAGTACTTC,TRBJ2-7,TRBV20-1,NA,many
CASSSQSLGSYEQYF,TGTGCCAGTAGCTCACAAAGCCTGGGGTCCTACGAGCAGTACTTC,TRBJ2-7,TRBV19,NA,NA
CASSLVAGGLAENIQYF,TGTGCCAGCAGCTTAGTGGCAGGGGGGCTAGCCGAAAACATTCAGTACTTC,TRBJ2-4,TRBV7-2,NA,NA
CASSPRAVRAEAFF,TGTGCCAGCAGCCCCAGGGCCGTTCGCGCTGAAGCTTTCTTT,TRBJ1-1,TRBV7-2,NA,NA